Presented here are 23 T cell receptor beta chains from one specimen sequenced in a study of cytomegalovirus exposure and HLA in healthy donors. Primers for the PCR totalled 60 Vbeta and 13 Jbeta. This table comes from immunoSEQ multiplex PCR, and its TCRdb copy is limited to in-frame clones, with some not included. The table has about 140,000 clones, roughly 80% seen once. Sequenced: PBMCs. The receptors stem from a man aged 35 to 55 in good health and CMV-seropositive.

CDR3: CASSLLRQGRVPSGANVLTF. The CDR3 nucleotides are TGTGCCAGCAGCCTACTCCGACAGGGGAGGGTACCCTCTGGGGCCAACGTCCTGACTTTC. The V gene is TRBV27, the J gene TRBJ2-6; the D gene is possibly TRBD1 (8 bases). The germline V and J ends were trimmed by 6 bases and 0 bases, with 24 bases remaining between them. This CDR3 region has 20 residues. CDR1 and CDR2 (germline): MNHEY, SMNVEV (reference sequence).

This clone occurred a few times. The chain couples TRBV5-4 to TRBJ2-5; 9 nucleotides agree with TRBD2. The germline CDR1 and CDR2 sequences are SGHNT and YYREEE (reference sequence). This CDR3 is built from 16 residues. V shed 0 bases and J 4 bases; nucleotides not matched to a gene: 7. The CDR3 region is CASSLARGGAPETQYF. CDR3 nucleotides: TGTGCCAGCAGCTTGGCTCGCGGGGGGGCCCCAGAGACCCAGTACTTC. Full variable domain (missing parts from reference TRBV5-4 and TRBJ2-5): ETGVTQSPTHLIKTRGQQVTLRCSSQSGHNTVSWYQQALGQGPQFIFQYYREEENGRGNFPPRFSGLQFPNYSSELNVNALELDDSALYLCASSLARGGAPETQYFGPGTRLLVL.

The rearrangement links TRBV15 to TRBJ1-1, with unresolved D. Per germline, CDR1 LNHNV and CDR2 YYDKDF (reference sequence). The CDR3 totals 15 residues. The V end lost 0 bases, the J end lost 1 base, and 9 bases lay between the germline ends. As DNA, the CDR3 is TGTGCCACCAGCAGAGATCCTGCAGGGAACACTGAAGCTTTCTTT. Its protein product is CATSRDPAGNTEAFF. Together with reference TRBV15 and TRBJ1-1, the CDR3 gives the full variable domain: DAMVIQNPRYQVTQFGKPVTLSCSQTLNHNVMYWYQQKSSQAPKLLFHYYDKDFNNEADTPDNFQSRRPNTSFCFLDIRSPGLGDTAMYLCATSRDPAGNTEAFFGQGTRLTVV.

The gene calls are TRBV5-6 and TRBJ2-7; 9 bases match TRBD2. Germline V lookup: CDR1 SGHDT, CDR2 YYEEEE. This CDR3 spans 15 amino acids. After removal of 0 bases from V and 3 bases from J, the junction contained 4 bases not matched to a gene. The CDR3 spells CASSLETSGFYEQYF. The CDR3 DNA sequence: TGTGCCAGCAGCTTGGAGACTAGCGGTTTCTACGAGCAGTACTTC. Supplemented by reference TRBV5-6 and TRBJ2-7, the full variable domain reads DAGVTQSPTHLIKTRGQQVTLRCSPKSGHDTVSWYQQALGQGPQFIFQYYEEEERQRGNFPDRFSGHQFPNYSSELNVNALLLGDSALYLCASSLETSGFYEQYFGPGTRLTVT.

The chain links TRBV11-1 to TRBJ2-1; possibly TRBD2 for D (7 bases). Between the trimmed V and J ends, which lost 1 base and 5 bases, there was a span of 15 bases. Germline V gene lookup returns CDR1 SGHAT and CDR2 FQDESV (reference sequence). This CDR3 has 16 amino acids. The CDR3 here is CASSLVTGTMHNEQFF. In DNA, the CDR3 is TGTGCCAGCAGCTTAGTCACAGGGACTATGCACAATGAGCAGTTCTTC.

This clone was counted a few times. The chain uses TRBV6-6 and TRBJ2-3, with D possibly being TRBD2 (6 bases). The germline V and J ends were trimmed by 7 bases and 0 bases, with 8 bases remaining between them. This CDR3 spans 13 amino acids. Germline V gene sequence: CDR1 MNHNY, CDR2 SVGAGI (reference sequence). The CDR3 region is CASTGESTDTQYF. The CDR3 nucleotides read TGTGCCAGCACGGGGGAGAGCACAGATACGCAGTATTTT.

The rearrangement links TRBV19 to TRBJ2-3; D gene unclear. The germline V gene has CDR1 LNHDA and CDR2 SQIVND (reference sequence). The V gene lost 1 base and the J gene lost 2 bases, with 16 bases spanning the gap. The CDR3 runs to 17 residues. CDR3 nucleotides: TGTGCCAGTAGTATAGCGGAGAAACCCTCCCTCACAGATACGCAGTATTTT. Its protein product is CASSIAEKPSLTDTQYF.

The chain uses TRBV5-1 and TRBJ2-3; D is perhaps TRBD2 (5 bases). This CDR3 is 16 amino acids long. Trimming stripped 0 bases from V and 1 base from J, with 12 bases between. Germline V gives CDR1 SGHRS, CDR2 YFSETQ. CDR3 nucleotides: TGCGCCAGCAGCTTGGCCATTGTGGAGGGCACAGATACGCAGTATTTT. Its protein product is CASSLAIVEGTDTQYF.

V and J are TRBV19 and TRBJ2-3; possible D gene TRBD2, 7 bases. The CDR3 is 16 amino acids. Germline CDR1 LNHDA, CDR2 SQIVND (reference sequence). The germline V and J ends were trimmed by 5 bases and 2 bases, with 17 bases remaining between them. CDR3 bases: TGTGCCAGTAGTGACGAGGGGGGGCCAGTCACAGATACGCAGTATTTT. Amino acids: CASSDEGGPVTDTQYF.

The chain uses TRBV7-6 and TRBJ1-3; D uncertain. Germline V lookup: CDR1 SGHVS, CDR2 FNYEAQ. V shed 0 bases and J shed 0 bases, with 9 bases lying between them. The CDR3 runs to 16 residues. CDR3 loop: CASSLAGLSSGNTIYF. Here the CDR3 DNA reads TGTGCCAGCAGCTTAGCCGGACTGAGCTCTGGAAACACCATATATTTT.

The chain carries TRBV28 and TRBJ2-7, with D tentatively TRBD2 (5 bases). The CDR3 contains 13 residues. Germline loops: CDR1 MDHEN, CDR2 SYDVKM. Trimming cost V 4 bases and J 11 bases, with 18 bases left between them. CDR3 coding DNA: TGTGCCAGCAGTTCCAATCGCGAGAGGGTGGAGTACTTC. Translation: CASSSNRERVEYF.

This clone was seen just once. The chain joins TRBV19 to TRBJ2-1; no clear D. V was shortened by 5 bases and J by 6 bases, with 5 bases between the two germline ends. Germline V lookup: CDR1 LNHDA, CDR2 SQIVND (reference sequence). The CDR3 spans 11 residues. The CDR3 protein is CASSRVNEQFF. The CDR3 DNA reads as TGTGCCAGTAGTCGAGTCAATGAGCAGTTCTTC.

The chain combines TRBV7-9 with TRBJ2-5; 8 bases match TRBD2. Germline V gene sequence: CDR1 SEHNR, CDR2 FQNEAQ (reference sequence). The CDR3 extends over 16 amino acids. Trimming at V came to 1 base and at J to 5 bases, leaving 9 bases not matched to a gene. The CDR3 protein is CASSLGGSGNSETQYF. The CDR3 region has the DNA TGTGCCAGCAGCTTAGGTGGTAGCGGGAATTCGGAGACCCAGTACTTC.

The chain employs TRBV10-1 and TRBJ2-1, with a possible D match to TRBD2 (6 bases). The CDR3 length is 15 residues. Per germline, CDR1 WNHNN and CDR2 SYGVQD (reference sequence). V was shortened by 3 bases and J by 8 bases, with 17 bases between the two germline ends. CDR3 in amino acids: CASSDNRGGTDEQFF. The CDR3 coding sequence is TGCGCCAGCAGTGATAACCGAGGAGGGACCGATGAGCAGTTCTTC.

The rearrangement joins TRBV4-1 to TRBJ1-3, with D possibly TRBD1 on 6 matching bases. V gave up 3 bases and J gave up 0 bases, with 12 bases separating them. Germline assignment: CDR1 MGHRA and CDR2 YSYEKL. This CDR3 comprises 16 residues. CDR3 in amino acids: CASSQRGRGSGNTIYF. The CDR3 DNA sequence: TGCGCCAGCAGCCAGAGAGGCAGGGGCTCTGGAAACACCATATATTTT.

This clone was picked up a small number of times. This rearrangement joins TRBV7-8 to TRBJ2-3; the match to TRBD2 covers 16 bases. The CDR3 totals 18 residues. J was trimmed by 2 bases and V by 5 bases; bases with no gene match: 7. The germline gives CDR1 SGHVS, CDR2 FQNEAQ. The CDR3 here is CASSMGLAGGRDTDTQYF. In DNA form, the CDR3 reads TGTGCCAGCAGCATGGGACTAGCGGGAGGGCGGGACACAGATACGCAGTATTTT.

This rearrangement joins TRBV18 to TRBJ1-1; D not certain. Germline assignment: CDR1 KGHSH and CDR2 LQKENI. There are 12 residues in the CDR3. V was clipped by 2 bases and J by 5 bases, with 6 bases between them. The CDR3 spells CASSPDTTEAFF. CDR3 DNA sequence: TGTGCCAGCTCACCAGACACGACTGAAGCTTTCTTT.

This clone has just one count. The V gene is TRBV5-6, the J gene TRBJ2-1; tentative D call: TRBD1 (6 bases). The CDR3 has 14 residues. V shed 4 bases and J shed 8 bases, with 16 bases lying between them. The germline CDR1 and CDR2 sequences are SGHDT and YYEEEE. The CDR3 is CASSPGVMNYEQFF. Written as DNA, the CDR3 is TGTGCCAGCAGCCCAGGGGTTATGAACTATGAGCAGTTCTTC.

The chain employs TRBV18 and TRBJ2-6; D is unresolved. Germline CDR1 KGHSH, CDR2 LQKENI. V gave up 3 bases and J gave up 0 bases, with 15 bases separating them. The CDR3 is 18 residues long. DNA of the CDR3: TGTGCCAGCTCACCGGGCCCCAGAAGTAGCTCTGGGGCCAACGTCCTGACTTTC. Translation gives CASSPGPRSSSGANVLTF. Full variable domain (outside the CDR3, taken from reference TRBV18 and TRBJ2-6): NAGVMQNPRHLVRRRGQEARLRCSPMKGHSHVYWYRQLPEEGLKFMVYLQKENIIDESGMPKERFSAEFPKEGPSILRIQQVVRGDSAAYFCASSPGPRSSSGANVLTFGAGSRLTVL.

In its sample, this clone was seen a few times. This chain uses TRBV7-2 with TRBJ2-5; no reliable D call. Trimming removed 4 bases from V and 0 bases from J, with 3 bases in between. This CDR3 region has 12 residues. Looked up from germline, CDR1 is SGHTA and CDR2 is FQGNSA. This CDR3 is CASSSYQETQYF. The DNA of the CDR3 is TGTGCCAGCAGCTCGTACCAAGAGACCCAGTACTTC.

V usage is TRBV5-1 and J usage is TRBJ2-5; possible D gene TRBD1, 5 bases. Matching the DNA end better, TRBJ2-7 makes the J call doubtful. The CDR3 contains 13 residues. Looked up from germline, CDR1 is SGHRS and CDR2 is YFSETQ. The CDR3 spells CASSYTGNYEQYF. The CDR3 DNA reads TGCGCCAGCAGCTACACAGGTAACTACGAGCAGTACTTC.

This clone was detected only once. This chain uses TRBV7-9 with TRBJ2-2; tentatively, D is TRBD2 (5 bases). Germline lookup yields CDR1 SEHNR and CDR2 FQNEAQ (reference sequence). The CDR3 is 13 amino acids. V lost 3 bases, J lost 5 bases, and 7 bases lay in between. DNA of the CDR3: TGTGCCAGCAGCTTGAGGGAAACCGGGGAGCTGTTTTTT. This gives the protein CASSLRETGELFF.

This clone has more than one count but fewer than ten. This chain links TRBV6-5 with TRBJ1-1, with TRBD1 identical over 7 bases. CDR3 length equals 14 residues. Unmatched junction bases numbered 8, after V lost 6 bases and J lost 4 bases. The germline V gene encodes CDR1 MNHEY and CDR2 SVGAGI. CDR3 sequence reads: CASRTRAGGTEAFF. CDR3 sequence (DNA): TGTGCCAGCAGGACCCGCGCAGGGGGCACTGAAGCTTTCTTT.